Listed here are 23 T cell receptor beta chains from one sample, sequenced in a study of cytomegalovirus exposure and HLA in healthy donors. Both 60 Vbeta primers and 13 Jbeta primers went into the PCR. TCRdb's table, derived via immunoSEQ multiplex PCR, lists solely in-frame clones and lacks some. This table has some 140,000 clones, approximately 80% appearing once. The sample was PBMCs. Source of these receptors: a man aged 30 to 45 in good health and CMV-seronegative.

This chain uses TRBV27 with TRBJ2-1; 13 nucleotides agree with TRBD2. The CDR3 has 20 residues. Germline V lookup: CDR1 MNHEY, CDR2 SMNVEV (reference sequence). The J segment lost 8 bases and the V segment lost 0 bases, leaving 16 bases of the junction unmatched. CDR3 nucleotides: TGTGCCAGCAGTTTATCACTAAAAAAATGGACTAGCGGGAGTTGGGATGAGCAGTTCTTC. Its protein product is CASSLSLKKWTSGSWDEQFF.

The chain is built from TRBV19 and TRBJ1-2; 10 positions match TRBD1. Trimming removed 3 bases from V and 4 bases from J; junction bases left unmatched: 8. CDR3 length: 16 residues. Germline V lookup: CDR1 LNHDA, CDR2 SQIVND (reference sequence). CDR3 coding DNA: TGTGCCAGTAGTATTTTATCCGGGACAGGGGCCTATGGCTACACCTTC. Translating it yields CASSILSGTGAYGYTF.

The gene calls are TRBV27 and TRBJ2-1, with TRBD2 matching over 14 bases. The V gene end was trimmed by 5 bases and the J gene end by 4 bases; junction bases not matched to a gene: 10. Germline CDR1 is MNHEY and CDR2 is SMNVEV (reference sequence). This CDR3 is 18 amino acids long. CDR3 nucleotide sequence: TGTGCCAGCAGTCTTGGGACTAGCGGGAGTGGGTCATACAATGAGCAGTTCTTC. It codes for CASSLGTSGSGSYNEQFF.

The chain links TRBV5-4 to TRBJ2-1; 11 positions agree with TRBD2. Germline V gives CDR1 SGHNT, CDR2 YYREEE (reference sequence). J gave up 0 bases and V 4 bases, and 3 bases lay outside the gene matches. The CDR3 sequence is 16 residues long. The CDR3 sequence: CASSGTSGSSYNEQFF. In DNA, the CDR3 is TGTGCCAGCAGCGGGACTAGCGGCAGCTCCTACAATGAGCAGTTCTTC.

This clone has only one observation. V and J are TRBV2 and TRBJ2-7; a weak D match, TRBD1 (6 bases). Germline V gene data show CDR1 as SNHLY and CDR2 as FYNNEI. This CDR3 is built from 15 residues. V shed 6 bases and J shed 1 base, with 16 bases lying between them. The CDR3 loop reads CASSDQGLRSYEQYF. Written as DNA, the CDR3 is TGTGCCAGCAGCGACCAGGGGCTCCGGTCCTACGAGCAGTACTTC.

The chain couples TRBV21-1 to TRBJ1-2; TRBD1 was called by the table and not checked on the DNA. TRBV21-1 is annotated as a pseudogene. The CDR3 is made up of 15 amino acids. The CDR3 DNA reads as TGTGCCAGCAGCACACAGGGATCTAGCAACTATGGCTACACCTTC. It yields the protein CASSTQGSSNYGYTF.

The chain joins TRBV7-2 to TRBJ2-3; TRBD2 matches at 11 bases. The CDR3 is 14 amino acids. Germline-derived CDR1 and CDR2 are SGHTA and FQGNSA. The V segment lost 6 bases and the J segment 8 bases; nucleotides outside the gene matches: 7. The CDR3 bases are TGTGCCAGCAGACGGACTAGCGGGTCTCGTACGCAGTATTTT. Translating gives CASRRTSGSRTQYF.

Regarding this clone: Additional DNA sequences in this sample encode the identical CDR3. This chain uses TRBV6-5 with TRBJ2-7; 9 nucleotides align to TRBD1. There are 16 residues in the CDR3. V lost 2 bases and J lost 0; bases outside the gene matches: 5. CDR1 is MNHEY and CDR2 is SVGAGI in the germline V gene. The CDR3 bases are TGTGCCAGCAGTTACAGTACAGGGGGCAGCTCCTACGAGCAGTACTTC. Its translation: CASSYSTGGSSYEQYF.

This clone has only a few counts. The V call is TRBV28, the J call TRBJ2-3; 7 nucleotides match TRBD1. Germline values: CDR1 MDHEN, CDR2 SYDVKM. V trimming: 5 bases; J trimming: 6 bases; junction bases outside the gene matches: 14. The CDR3 covers 16 residues. CDR3 DNA sequence: TGTGCCAGCAGTCCGGCTGGCAGGGGGACCTCCGATACGCAGTATTTT. It encodes CASSPAGRGTSDTQYF.

The sample holds a few counts of this clone. The chain couples TRBV5-8 to TRBJ1-2; no clear D. V was shortened by 8 bases and J by 7 bases, with 30 bases between the two germline ends. Germline CDR1 reads SGHTS; CDR2 reads YDEGEE. The CDR3 is made up of 17 amino acids. Here the CDR3 reads CASFPGSVVNSRRGYTF. The CDR3 DNA reads as TGTGCCAGTTTCCCCGGTTCGGTAGTGAACAGCCGACGTGGCTACACCTTC.

The chain joins TRBV25-1 to TRBJ2-1; 14 positions match TRBD2. The V gene's germline CDR1 is MGHDK and CDR2 SYGVNS. The V segment lost 4 bases and the J segment 7 bases; nucleotides outside the gene matches: 9. The CDR3 has 17 amino acids. The CDR3 nucleotides are TGTGCCAGCAGTGCAAGACCCGGGACTAGCGGGAGTAATGAGCAGTTCTTC. It encodes CASSARPGTSGSNEQFF.

This chain links TRBV11-2 with TRBJ2-7, with D tentatively TRBD2 (6 bases). Looked up from germline, CDR1 is SGHAT and CDR2 is FQNNGV. Trimming pared 7 bases from V and 2 bases from J, leaving 9 bases between. This CDR3 comprises 12 residues. CDR3 coding DNA: TGTGCCAGCACGGGGGTAGCCTACGAGCAGTACTTC. This translates into CASTGVAYEQYF.

This clone has more than one count but fewer than ten. The chain links TRBV6-5 to TRBJ2-7; D is possibly TRBD1 (6 bases). Germline CDR1 and CDR2: MNHEY and SVGAGI. CDR3 length: 15 amino acids. The germline V and J ends were trimmed by 4 bases and 0 bases, with 13 bases remaining between them. The CDR3 region is CASSSTGTSSYEQYF. The DNA of the CDR3 is TGTGCCAGCAGTTCGACAGGAACCAGCTCCTACGAGCAGTACTTC.

V usage is TRBV15 and J usage is TRBJ2-3, with TRBD1 identical over 9 bases. This CDR3 is built from 17 residues. After removal of 3 bases from V and 7 bases from J, the junction contained 14 bases not matched to a gene. Germline V lookup: CDR1 LNHNV, CDR2 YYDKDF (reference sequence). Here the CDR3 reads CATSSQLVGQGRNTQYF. CDR3 in DNA: TGTGCCACCAGCAGCCAGCTAGTGGGACAGGGTCGAAATACGCAGTATTTT.

V and J are TRBV28 and TRBJ1-2; D unclear. Germline V gene sequence: CDR1 MDHEN, CDR2 SYDVKM. V was cut by 6 bases and J by 0 bases, with 8 bases left in between. The CDR3 runs to 13 residues. The CDR3 sequence is CASRLQSNYGYTF. CDR3 nucleotides: TGTGCCAGCAGATTACAATCTAACTATGGCTACACCTTC.

The chain links TRBV9 to TRBJ1-2; D not certain. The CDR3 is 13 amino acids. The germline gives CDR1 SGDLS, CDR2 YYNGEE. The V end was cut by 0 bases, the J end by 6 bases, with 9 bases between. CDR3 region: CASSVGWAHGYTF. The CDR3 DNA is TGTGCCAGCAGCGTAGGGTGGGCCCATGGCTACACCTTC.

A note on this clone: This specimen includes other DNA sequences encoding the same CDR3. The chain carries TRBV6-1 and TRBJ1-5; maybe TRBD1 (5 bases). Trimming cost V 5 bases and J 2 bases, with 10 bases left between them. The CDR3 is made up of 14 amino acids. Germline V lookup: CDR1 MNHNS, CDR2 SASEGT. The CDR3 loop is CASSQGWRNQPQHF. The CDR3 coding sequence is TGTGCCAGCAGTCAGGGATGGCGCAATCAGCCCCAGCATTTT.

V gene TRBV4-1 combines with J gene TRBJ2-7; D is perhaps TRBD2 (6 bases). Between the trimmed V and J ends, which lost 0 bases and 2 bases, there was a span of 11 bases. There are 15 residues in the CDR3. CDR1 MGHRA and CDR2 YSYEKL come from the germline V gene. CDR3 coding DNA: TGCGCCAGCAGCCAAGAAGGTAGCGGCCCCTACGAGCAGTACTTC. Its protein product is CASSQEGSGPYEQYF.

V gene TRBV5-1 combines with J gene TRBJ2-7; D perhaps matches TRBD2 (5 bases). This CDR3 contains 14 residues. The germline V gene encodes CDR1 SGHRS and CDR2 YFSETQ. Deletions cut 0 bases from V and 7 bases from J, with 14 bases between. The chain's CDR3 is CASSLAATTGEQYF. In DNA, the CDR3 is TGCGCCAGCAGCTTGGCCGCGACAACGGGGGAGCAGTACTTC.

In DNA, the CDR3 is TGTGCCAGCAACCAGGGAGGGTCCCACGAGCAGTACTTC. Encoded protein: CASNQGGSHEQYF. The rearrangement uses TRBV6-1 and TRBJ2-7, with 7 nucleotides matching TRBD2. Germline loops: CDR1 MNHNS, CDR2 SASEGT. Losses at the gene ends were 7 bases for V and 5 bases for J; bases not matched to a gene: 8. CDR3 length: 13 amino acids.

This chain uses TRBV5-1 with TRBJ2-2; 7 bases line up with TRBD2. After removal of 2 bases from V and 2 bases from J, the junction contained 3 bases not matched to a gene. The CDR3 has 15 residues. Germline V CDR1 and CDR2: SGHRS, YFSETQ. CDR3 sequence reads: CASSFGGENTGELFF. The CDR3 nucleotides are TGCGCCAGCAGCTTTGGGGGGGAAAACACCGGGGAGCTGTTTTTT.

The chain recombines TRBV10-3 with TRBJ2-1; TRBD2 matches 12 bases. Germline loops: CDR1 ENHRY, CDR2 SYGVKD. This CDR3 has 19 amino acids. V shed 8 bases and J 0 bases; nucleotides not matched to a gene: 14. CDR3 nucleotides: TGTGCCATCGGGGGGACTAGCGGGCCGATACCGAGCTCCTACAATGAGCAGTTCTTC. Residues: CAIGGTSGPIPSSYNEQFF.

The chain couples TRBV2 to TRBJ1-3; 8 bases agree with TRBD1. Losses at the gene ends were 8 bases for V and 4 bases for J; bases not matched to a gene: 4. The CDR3 has 13 amino acids. Per the germline V gene, CDR1 is SNHLY and CDR2 is FYNNEI. The CDR3 reads CASGSGGGNTIYF. The CDR3 DNA is TGTGCCAGCGGCTCAGGGGGCGGAAACACCATATATTTT.